A selection of T cell receptor beta chains follows, all from one sample in a study of blood T cell repertoires in COVID-19. The assay was immunoSEQ multiplex PCR, and TCRdb's table has in-frame clones only and misses some. The table lists a few hundred thousand clones, just over 90% of them singletons, with 0.86% in the top ten. Material for sequencing was PBMCs or T cells enriched from blood (not recorded which). These receptors were taken from a middle-aged woman who had been exposed to COVID-19. CDR3s include the opening cysteine and the closing phenylalanine or tryptophan. The D gene is left open where the match is weak. Clone size is given for some rows only: seen once, a few or many times, or a class if the clone is expanded.

j_call | clone_size | d_call | v_call | cdr3_nt | cdr3_aa
TRBJ1-6 | . | TRBD1 | TRBV6-1 | TGTGCCAGCAGTGTCCGGGACAGGGGGTTTAATTCACCCCTCCACTTT | CASSVRDRGFNSPLHF
TRBJ2-5 | . | . | TRBV6-5 | TGTGCCAGCACCACAGGGGGGGCCGGGGAGACCCAGTACTTC | CASTTGGAGETQYF
TRBJ2-2 | . | TRBD1 | TRBV5-1 | TGCGCCAGCAGATTGGGACAGGGGGGCACCGGGGAGCTGTTTTTT | CASRLGQGGTGELFF
TRBJ2-3 | . | . | TRBV10-1 | TGCGCCACATCTCCGAGACACCTCATCTACGATACGCAGTATTTT | CATSPRHLIYDTQYF
TRBJ1-2 | . | TRBD1 | TRBV20-1 | TGCAGTGCTAGTCGACAGGGCAATGGCTACACCTTC | CSASRQGNGYTF
TRBJ1-1 | . | . | TRBV6-2/TRBV6-3 | TGTGCCAGCAGTTCCCCCCCGAGGGACACTGAAGCTTTCTTT | CASSSPPRDTEAFF
TRBJ2-1 | . | TRBD2 | TRBV27 | TGTGCCAGCAGACGGGGGACTAGCACCTACAATGAGCAGTTCTTC | CASRRGTSTYNEQFF
TRBJ1-1 | . | . | TRBV7-3 | TGTGCCAGCAGCCGCGGACAGAACACTGAAGCTTTCTTT | CASSRGQNTEAFF
TRBJ2-5 | . | TRBD2 | TRBV5-6 | TGTGCCAGCAGCTTGCGGGGAGGGCGGGAGACCCAGTACTTC | CASSLRGGRETQYF
TRBJ2-7 | . | TRBD1 | TRBV2 | TGTGCCAGCAGCAAAATGGGACAGGGGGCCCACGAGCAGTACTTC | CASSKMGQGAHEQYF
TRBJ2-5 | . | . | TRBV19 | TGTGCCAGTAGTATAGCCCGGGGGGCCGCAGAGACCCAGTACTTC | CASSIARGAAETQYF
TRBJ2-3 | . | TRBD2 | TRBV14 | TGTGCCAGCAGCTTACGTAGCGGGGGAACGACAGATACGCAGTATTTT | CASSLRSGGTTDTQYF
TRBJ1-2 | . | . | TRBV6-6 | TGTGCCAGCAGTGGCAGACAGTATGGCTACACCTTC | CASSGRQYGYTF
TRBJ2-7 | . | . | TRBV5-1 | TGCGCCAGCAGCTTGGCGCTAGCGAGGATCTCCTACGAGCAGTACTTC | CASSLALARISYEQYF
TRBJ2-1 | once | TRBD2 | TRBV9 | TGTGCCAGCAGTCGGTGGGCGGGAGGTTCCGGTGAGCAGTTCTTC | CASSRWAGGSGEQFF
TRBJ2-7 | . | TRBD2 | TRBV5-6 | TGTGCCAGCACCCCCGCGGGGGTCTCCTACGAGCAGTACTTC | CASTPAGVSYEQYF
TRBJ1-5 | few | . | TRBV19 | TGTGCCAGTAGTCGGCGTAACAGGGACGGTCAGCCCCAGCATTTT | CASSRRNRDGQPQHF
TRBJ2-5 | . | . | TRBV18 | TGTGCCAGCTCACCCCTAGGCCAAGAGACCCAGTACTTC | CASSPLGQETQYF
TRBJ1-1 | . | . | TRBV7-2 | TGTGCCAGCAGCTTACGTTGGGGGGGTCCCGAAGCTTTCTTT | CASSLRWGGPEAFF
TRBJ1-5 | . | . | TRBV6-5 | TGTGCCAGCAGCCCCTCAGGGATAGATCAGCCCCAGCATTTT | CASSPSGIDQPQHF
TRBJ2-1 | . | TRBD2 | TRBV9 | TGTGCCAGCAGCGGTAGCGGGAGGGCCGGTGAGCAGTTCTTC | CASSGSGRAGEQFF
TRBJ1-1 | . | . | TRBV18 | TGTGCCAGCTCACCCTGGGACAATATTGTAACTGAAGCTTTCTTT | CASSPWDNIVTEAFF
TRBJ1-2 | . | . | TRBV4-3 | TGCGCCAGCAGCCAAAGCAGGAATAACTATGGCTACACCTTC | CASSQSRNNYGYTF
TRBJ1-2 | . | . | TRBV30 | TGTGCCTGGACCATGACTCGCTATGGCTACACCTTC | CAWTMTRYGYTF
TRBJ2-6 | once | . | TRBV27 | TGTGCCAGCAGTATATGGAGCTCTGGGGCCAACGTCCTGACTTTC | CASSIWSSGANVLTF
TRBJ2-7 | . | . | TRBV6-4 | TGTGCCAGCAGTGACCGGGTACCCACCTACGAGCAGTACTTC | CASSDRVPTYEQYF
TRBJ2-2 | . | TRBD1 | TRBV6-6 | TGTGCCAGCAGGACAGGGGGCAGATATACCGGGGAGCTGTTTTTT | CASRTGGRYTGELFF
TRBJ1-4 | . | . | TRBV12-5 | TGTGCTAGTGGCCTCGGACAGTCTAATGAAAAACTGTTTTTT | CASGLGQSNEKLFF
TRBJ1-2 | . | . | TRBV4-3 | TGCGCCAGCAGCCAAGATTCGACAACCAATAACTATGGCTACACCTTC | CASSQDSTTNNYGYTF
TRBJ1-1 | . | TRBD1 | TRBV5-5 | TGTGCCAGCAGAAAACAGGGGTTCGCTGAAGCTTTCTTT | CASRKQGFAEAFF
TRBJ2-1 | . | TRBD1 | TRBV11-3 | TGTGCCAGCAGCTTAGGCCCGACAGGGGGCCAGAATGAGCAGTTCTTC | CASSLGPTGGQNEQFF
TRBJ1-6 | . | . | TRBV19 | TGTGCCAGTAGTCCGTCCACGGGGGGGAATTCACCCCTCCACTTT | CASSPSTGGNSPLHF
TRBJ1-2 | . | . | TRBV11-2 | TGTGCCAGCAGCCAAACCAACGGACAGAACTATGGCTACACCTTC | CASSQTNGQNYGYTF